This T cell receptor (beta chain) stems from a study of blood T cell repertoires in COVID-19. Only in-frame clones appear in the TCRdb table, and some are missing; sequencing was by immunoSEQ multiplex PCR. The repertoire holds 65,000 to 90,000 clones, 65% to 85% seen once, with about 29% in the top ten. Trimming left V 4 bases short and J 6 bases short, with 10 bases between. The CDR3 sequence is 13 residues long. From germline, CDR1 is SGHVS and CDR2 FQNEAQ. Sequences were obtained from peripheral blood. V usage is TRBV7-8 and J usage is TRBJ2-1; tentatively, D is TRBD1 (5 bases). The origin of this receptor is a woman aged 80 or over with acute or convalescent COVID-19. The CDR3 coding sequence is TGTGCCAGCAGCTCACAGGTACGCAATGAGCAGTTCTTC. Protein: CASSSQVRNEQFF.